The TCR beta chain under discussion was sequenced for a study of cytomegalovirus exposure and HLA in healthy donors. These donors counted as nominally healthy when sampled, but unrecorded immune exposures were likely. The PCR used 60 Vbeta and 13 Jbeta primers. The table came from immunoSEQ multiplex PCR; TCRdb's copy has only in-frame clones and leaves some out. This repertoire shows roughly 160,000 clones, 80% found once; its top ten account for 4% to 5%. The TCR was taken from a man aged 25-45 years in good health and CMV-seronegative. The sequencing sample was made of PBMCs.

The CDR3 DNA reads as TGTGCCAGCAGCGTAGGCGGGGGCACAGGTCAGCCCCAGCATTTT. It yields the protein CASSVGGGTGQPQHF. The chain recombines TRBV9 with TRBJ1-5, with D maybe TRBD1 (6 bases). The germline V gene has CDR1 SGDLS and CDR2 YYNGEE. CDR3 length: 15 residues. Trimming left V 0 bases short and J 6 bases short, with 13 bases between.